The 17 T cell receptor beta chains in this list originate from one sample, sequenced in a study of blood T cell repertoires in COVID-19. Sequenced by immunoSEQ multiplex PCR; TCRdb stores in-frame clones only, minus some. The table includes more than 85,000 clones, around 74% detected once. Sequencing used peripheral blood. The origin of the receptors is a woman between 70 and 85 years old with acute or convalescent COVID-19.

The chain recombines TRBV5-1 with TRBJ1-1, with 8 nucleotides matching TRBD1. V trimming: 2 bases; J trimming: 5 bases; junction bases outside the gene matches: 5. CDR1 and CDR2 (germline): SGHRS, YFSETQ. CDR3 length: 14 amino acids. The CDR3 loop is CASSLQGVGTEAFF. CDR3 coding DNA: TGCGCCAGCAGCTTACAGGGGGTTGGTACTGAAGCTTTCTTT. Supplemented by reference TRBV5-1 and TRBJ1-1, the full variable domain reads KAGVTQTPRYLIKTRGQQVTLSCSPISGHRSVSWYQQTPGQGLQFLFEYFSETQRNKGNFPGRFSGRQFSNSRSEMNVSTLELGDSALYLCASSLQGVGTEAFFGQGTRLTVV.

The CDR3 sequence is CASSLGGRGYTF. The CDR3 coding sequence is TGTGCCAGCAGCTTGGGGGGTCGTGGCTACACCTTC. The chain couples TRBV7-9 to TRBJ1-2; a possible D gene is TRBD1 (5 bases). Per germline, CDR1 SEHNR and CDR2 FQNEAQ (reference sequence). Trimming left V 3 bases short and J 7 bases short, with 9 bases between. CDR3 size: 12 residues.

V usage is TRBV5-6 and J usage is TRBJ1-6; 9 positions match TRBD1. The CDR3 extends over 17 amino acids. The ends lost 0 bases at V and 9 bases at J; junction bases unmatched: 10. CDR1 is SGHDT, CDR2 YYEEEE, per germline. This chain's CDR3 is CASSLDALQGASSPLHF. The CDR3 nucleotides are TGTGCCAGCAGCTTGGATGCACTACAGGGGGCTAGTTCACCCCTCCACTTT.

This clone appeared a few times. The J gene is TRBJ2-1, the V gene TRBV2; D possibly corresponds to TRBD2 (7 bases). The germline CDR1 and CDR2 sequences are SNHLY and FYNNEI. Trimming took off 3 bases at V and 6 bases at J, with 18 bases between the two ends. The CDR3 runs to 16 residues. The CDR3 DNA is TGTGCCAGCAGTGACGGTCGGGGGGCGGTTGGCAATGAGCAGTTCTTC. Protein: CASSDGRGAVGNEQFF. The whole variable domain, filled in from reference TRBV2 and TRBJ2-1, reads EPEVTQTPSHQVTQMGQEVILRCVPISNHLYFYWYRQILGQKVEFLVSFYNNEISEKSEIFDDQFSVERPDGSNFTLKIRSTKLEDSAMYFCASSDGRGAVGNEQFFGPGTRLTVL.

The chain combines TRBV6-5 with TRBJ1-3; perhaps TRBD1 as D (6 bases). This CDR3 comprises 15 residues. Trimming shortened V by 2 bases and J by 1 base, and 9 bases separated the two germline ends. CDR1 is MNHEY and CDR2 is SVGAGI in the germline V gene. Written as DNA, the CDR3 is TGTGCCAGCAGTTACCGGGGGGCGTCTGGAAACACCATATATTTT. Its translation is CASSYRGASGNTIYF.

This chain uses TRBV21-1 with TRBJ1-2. TRBV21-1 is an annotated pseudogene. CDR3 length: 10 amino acids. CDR3 loop: CAGNGGGYTF. DNA of the CDR3: TGTGCCGGCAACGGGGGTGGCTACACCTTC.

The V and J genes are TRBV10-3 and TRBJ1-2, with D hard to call. CDR1 is ENHRY and CDR2 is SYGVKD in the germline V gene. V was pared by 3 bases and J by 0 bases, with 2 bases between. The CDR3 spans 12 residues. The CDR3 loop reads CAISDTNYGYTF. The DNA of the CDR3 is TGTGCCATCAGTGACACTAACTATGGCTACACCTTC.

This clone was recorded a few times. Here the CDR3 reads CAWKVQGGAGGYTF. CDR3 bases: TGTGCCTGGAAGGTTCAGGGGGGCGCCGGTGGCTACACCTTC. This chain connects TRBV30 to TRBJ1-2; the match to TRBD1 covers 7 bases. The germline gives CDR1 GTSNPN, CDR2 SVGIG (reference sequence). The CDR3 sequence is 14 residues long. Trimming took 4 bases from V and 7 from J; bases not matched to a gene: 12.

This rearrangement joins TRBV19 to TRBJ2-2; D not resolved. The germline V gene encodes CDR1 LNHDA and CDR2 SQIVND (reference sequence). The CDR3 totals 14 residues. The V end was cut by 9 bases, the J end by 0 bases, with 11 bases between. As DNA, the CDR3 is TGTGCCAGCTCGACACAGCCGAACACCGGGGAGCTGTTTTTT. It encodes CASSTQPNTGELFF.

This clone was found once. This chain joins TRBV5-4 and TRBJ1-1, with D uncertain. V lost 1 base and J lost 4, with 8 bases in between. Germline V CDR1 and CDR2: SGHNT, YYREEE (reference sequence). This CDR3 is built from 13 residues. The CDR3 DNA reads TGTGCCAGCAGCTTGCGGTTTGGCACTGAAGCTTTCTTT. Its protein product is CASSLRFGTEAFF.

The rearrangement links TRBV7-9 to TRBJ1-2; no clear D gene. The germline V gene has CDR1 SEHNR and CDR2 FQNEAQ (reference sequence). The CDR3 has 19 amino acids. V was pared by 1 base and J by 2 bases, with 23 bases between. As DNA, the CDR3 is TGTGCCAGCAGCTTAGAGCACACCCACTATTCCTCCACAAACTATGGCTACACCTTC. Translation: CASSLEHTHYSSTNYGYTF. The variable domain in full, completed from reference TRBV7-9 and TRBJ1-2, reads DTGVSQNPRHKITKRGQNVTFRCDPISEHNRLYWYRQTLGQGPEFLTYFQNEAQLEKSRLLSDRFSAERPKGSFSTLEIQRTEQGDSAMYLCASSLEHTHYSSTNYGYTFGSGTRLTVV.

This clone is a singleton in its sample. This chain joins TRBV5-1 and TRBJ2-1; perhaps TRBD1 as D (6 bases). CDR1 and CDR2 from the germline V gene are SGHRS and YFSETQ. CDR3 size: 14 residues. Trimming shortened V by 2 bases and J by 4 bases, and 10 bases separated the two germline ends. CDR3 DNA sequence: TGCGCCAGCAGCTTTGGACAGCTATACAATGAGCAGTTCTTC. Protein sequence: CASSFGQLYNEQFF.

V gene TRBV7-2 combines with J gene TRBJ1-5, with D possibly matching TRBD1 (6 bases). CDR1 and CDR2 from the germline V gene are SGHTA and FQGNSA. CDR3 length: 14 residues. V was pared by 5 bases and J by 3 bases, with 11 bases between. CDR3 protein: CASSRDRFNQPQHF. CDR3 nucleotides: TGTGCCAGCAGCCGTGACAGGTTCAATCAGCCCCAGCATTTT.

This clone was seen only a few times. The V and J genes are TRBV11-2 and TRBJ1-1; the D gene is possibly TRBD1 (5 bases). The CDR3 has 14 residues. The V end lost 6 bases, the J end lost 1 base, and 12 bases lay between the germline ends. The germline V gene encodes CDR1 SGHAT and CDR2 FQNNGV. The DNA for the CDR3 is TGTGCCAGCAGTGAAGGCAGGGCGAACACTGAAGCTTTCTTT. Its protein product is CASSEGRANTEAFF. The whole variable domain, remainder taken from reference TRBV11-2 and TRBJ1-1, is EAGVAQSPRYKIIEKRQSVAFWCNPISGHATLYWYQQILGQGPKLLIQFQNNGVVDDSQLPKDRFSAERLKGVDSTLKIQPAKLEDSAVYLCASSEGRANTEAFFGQGTRLTVV.

The genes are TRBV29-1 and TRBJ1-2; D gene ambiguous. V lost 7 bases and J 2 bases, leaving 8 bases between the germline ends. The CDR3 consists of 11 residues. The germline CDR1 and CDR2 sequences are SQVTM and ANQGSEA. The CDR3 coding sequence is TGCAGCGCGTCAGAAAACTATGGCTACACCTTC. Translating gives CSASENYGYTF.

The chain combines TRBV7-2 with TRBJ2-7; 11 bases fit TRBD1. Germline loops: CDR1 SGHTA, CDR2 FQGNSA. The CDR3 runs 13 residues. The J segment lost 5 bases and the V segment lost 9 bases, leaving 6 bases of the junction unmatched. The chain's CDR3 is CASGQGARNEQYF. CDR3 in DNA: TGTGCCAGTGGACAGGGGGCTAGGAACGAGCAGTACTTC.

The sample holds one count of this clone. The chain carries TRBV5-1 and TRBJ2-7; TRBD1 matches at 11 bases. The germline gives CDR1 SGHRS, CDR2 YFSETQ. V was clipped by 2 bases and J by 3 bases; unmatched bases: 4. The CDR3 contains 15 residues. The CDR3 DNA follows: TGCGCCAGCAGCTTTCGGACAGGGGGCTTCTACGAGCAGTACTTC. As protein: CASSFRTGGFYEQYF. The entire variable domain, with the rest obtained from reference TRBV5-1 and TRBJ2-7, is as follows: KAGVTQTPRYLIKTRGQQVTLSCSPISGHRSVSWYQQTPGQGLQFLFEYFSETQRNKGNFPGRFSGRQFSNSRSEMNVSTLELGDSALYLCASSFRTGGFYEQYFGPGTRLTVT.